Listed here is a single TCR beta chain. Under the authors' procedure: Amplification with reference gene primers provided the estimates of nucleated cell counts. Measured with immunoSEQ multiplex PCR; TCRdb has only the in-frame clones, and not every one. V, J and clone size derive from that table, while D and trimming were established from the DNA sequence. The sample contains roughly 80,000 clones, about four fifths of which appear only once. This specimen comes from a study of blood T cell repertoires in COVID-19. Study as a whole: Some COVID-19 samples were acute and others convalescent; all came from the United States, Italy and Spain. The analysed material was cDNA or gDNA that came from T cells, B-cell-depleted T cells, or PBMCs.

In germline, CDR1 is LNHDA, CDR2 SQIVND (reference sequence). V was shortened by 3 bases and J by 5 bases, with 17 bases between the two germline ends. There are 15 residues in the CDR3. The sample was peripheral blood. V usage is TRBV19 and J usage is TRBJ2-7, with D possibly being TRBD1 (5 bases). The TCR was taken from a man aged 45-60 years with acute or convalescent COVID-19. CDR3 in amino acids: CASSITTRGSDEQYF. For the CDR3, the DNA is TGTGCCAGTAGTATTACAACAAGGGGTTCCGACGAGCAGTACTTC.